This section outlines one T cell receptor (beta chain) sequence together with its context. Antigen: not known. This entry is derived from a study of T cell responses to AZD1222 COVID-19 vaccine. Second-dose intervals near 4 or 12 weeks were combined. Measured with immunoSEQ multiplex PCR; TCRdb has only the in-frame clones, and not every one. This table holds 130,000 to 150,000 clones, 70% to 90% found once. Findings and caveats of the study: Spike was spanned by vaccine-associated CD4 TCRs, with dominance at 160-218 and 743-854.

Germline V lookup: CDR1 LNHDA, CDR2 SQIVND (reference sequence). The CDR3 loop spans 15 amino acids. V lost 3 bases and J lost 0, with 9 bases in between. The source is an adult who received the AZD1222 COVID-19 vaccine. Sequencing used peripheral blood, obtained 28 days after the second AZD1222 dose. The chain uses TRBV19 and TRBJ2-1; possible D gene TRBD1, 5 bases. The CDR3 DNA reads TGTGCCAGTAGTATGGACACTGGCTCCTACAATGAGCAGTTCTTC. Protein product: CASSMDTGSYNEQFF. Full variable domain (rest looked up from reference TRBV19 and TRBJ2-1): DGGITQSPKYLFRKEGQNVTLSCEQNLNHDAMYWYRQDPGQGLRLIYYSQIVNDFQKGDIAEGYSVSREKKESFPLTVTSAQKNPTAFYLCASSMDTGSYNEQFFGPGTRLTVL.